This T cell receptor (beta chain) was recovered during a study of T cells after somatic rescue of genetic block. Here immunoSEQ multiplex PCR was the method, and the copy in TCRdb shows in-frame clones only, minus some. The table lists more than 13,000 clones, around 70% of them singletons. Trimming removed 2 bases from V and 6 bases from J, with 17 bases in between. The CDR3 covers 15 residues. Germline V gene lookup returns CDR1 KGHSH and CDR2 LQKENI. This TCR came from a young man. The sample was peripheral blood mononuclear cells (PBMCs). The V and J genes are TRBV18 and TRBJ2-7; perhaps TRBD1 as D (6 bases). CDR3 sequence reads: CASSPTGTGMGEQYF. The CDR3 nucleotides are TGTGCCAGCTCACCAACAGGAACAGGGATGGGCGAGCAGTACTTC.